Listed here are 10 T cell receptor beta chains from one sample, sequenced in a study of T cells after yellow fever vaccination. TCRdb re-derived calls from the 5' RACE reads in MiXCR, one entry per CDR3 protein. The sample consists of about 550,000 distinct CDR3 sequences, about 19% of them appearing once. The sequenced sample was PBMCs, obtained 15 days after the yellow fever booster vaccination. These receptors were collected from a man aged 30 to 39 who received the YFV17D yellow fever vaccine.

This chain joins TRBV9 and TRBJ1-6; D possibly corresponds to TRBD1 (5 bases). Trimming stripped 4 bases from V and 7 bases from J, with 15 bases between. CDR1 and CDR2 (germline): SGDLS, YYNGEE. The CDR3 covers 15 residues. The CDR3 region has the DNA TGTGCCAGCAGCTGGGGGACTGACGGAAATTCACCCCTCCACTTT. This translates into CASSWGTDGNSPLHF.

As for this clonotype: The junction and the germline gene differ at one end; a read error may be behind it. V is TRBV4-2 and J is TRBJ2-6; D is possibly TRBD2 (6 bases). This CDR3 region has 19 residues. CDR1 LGHNA and CDR2 YNFKEQ come from the germline V gene. The CDR3 DNA reads TGTGCCAGCAGCCCTTTAACCGGGACTGCACCCTCTGGGGCCAACGTCCTGGCTTTC. Amino acids: CASSPLTGTAPSGANVLAF.

This clonotype was observed a handful of times. This chain links TRBV9 with TRBJ1-1; D gene unclear. Germline loops: CDR1 SGDLS, CDR2 YYNGEE. The CDR3 runs 14 residues. Trimming left V 0 bases short and J 1 base short, with 7 bases between. CDR3: CASSVVTANTEAFF. The CDR3, as DNA: TGTGCCAGCAGCGTAGTAACTGCGAACACTGAAGCTTTCTTT.

This clonotype was recorded a few times. This sequence joins TRBV5-6 and TRBJ1-2, with a possible D match to TRBD1 (5 bases). This CDR3 contains 16 residues. The ends were cut back, 4 bases at V and 4 bases at J, with 20 bases in the middle. Per germline, CDR1 SGHDT and CDR2 YYEEEE. In nucleotides, the CDR3 is TGTGCCAGCAGCCTCTTAAACCCTCAGGGATCCTATGGCTACACCTTC. Protein: CASSLLNPQGSYGYTF.

The chain links TRBV7-2 to TRBJ2-5, with TRBD2 matching 12 bases. The V segment lost 5 bases and the J segment 5 bases; nucleotides outside the gene matches: 9. The CDR3 extends over 16 amino acids. Germline CDR1 and CDR2: SGHTA and FQGNSA. CDR3 sequence: CASSHSGLAGEETQYF. The CDR3 nucleotides are TGTGCCAGCAGCCACTCGGGACTAGCGGGCGAGGAGACCCAGTACTTC.

The CDR3 sequence: CASSSLWREGYNEQFF. The CDR3 coding sequence is TGTGCCAGCAGCTCTTTATGGCGGGAGGGCTACAATGAGCAGTTCTTC. V usage is TRBV5-4 and J usage is TRBJ2-1, with TRBD2 identical over 9 bases. Trimming at V came to 3 bases and at J to 3 bases, leaving 7 bases not matched to a gene. Per germline, CDR1 SGHNT and CDR2 YYREEE (reference sequence). The CDR3 contains 16 residues.

J is TRBJ2-7 and V is TRBV19, with D uncertain. Trimming shortened V by 7 bases and J by 9 bases, and 13 bases separated the two germline ends. Germline V gives CDR1 LNHDA, CDR2 SQIVND (reference sequence). The CDR3 totals 11 residues. For the CDR3, the DNA is TGTGCCAGTATTGGGATCGGCGGGCAGTACTTC. It is translated as CASIGIGGQYF. The whole variable domain, filled in from reference TRBV19 and TRBJ2-7, reads DGGITQSPKYLFRKEGQNVTLSCEQNLNHDAMYWYRQDPGQGLRLIYYSQIVNDFQKGDIAEGYSVSREKKESFPLTVTSAQKNPTAFYLCASIGIGGQYFGPGTRLTVT.

The rearrangement links TRBV12-3 or TRBV12-4 to TRBJ1-1, with D possibly TRBD1 on 6 matching bases. Trimming cost V 5 bases and J 4 bases, with 14 bases left between them. CDR3 length: 14 amino acids. CDR3 nucleotide sequence: TGTGCCAGCAGTAGATCTCAGGGGAGCACTGAAGCTTTCTTT. Translated, it gives CASSRSQGSTEAFF.

This clonotype appeared many times. The chain uses TRBV12-3 or TRBV12-4 and TRBJ2-2; no clear D. The CDR3 consists of 15 residues. The CDR3 nucleotides are TGTGCGCCCCCCTCCGGTCGGGTGCACACCGGGGAGCTGTTTTTT. It codes for CAPPSGRVHTGELFF.

The rearrangement uses TRBV7-9 and TRBJ1-1, with D perhaps TRBD1 (5 bases). The CDR3 runs to 13 residues. CDR1 and CDR2 (germline): SEHNR, FQNEAQ (reference sequence). V lost 7 bases to trimming and J lost 5 bases, with 14 bases between them. The CDR3 DNA follows: TGTGCCAGCACCGCGAGACCAGGGACTGAAGCTTTCTTT. It is translated as CASTARPGTEAFF.